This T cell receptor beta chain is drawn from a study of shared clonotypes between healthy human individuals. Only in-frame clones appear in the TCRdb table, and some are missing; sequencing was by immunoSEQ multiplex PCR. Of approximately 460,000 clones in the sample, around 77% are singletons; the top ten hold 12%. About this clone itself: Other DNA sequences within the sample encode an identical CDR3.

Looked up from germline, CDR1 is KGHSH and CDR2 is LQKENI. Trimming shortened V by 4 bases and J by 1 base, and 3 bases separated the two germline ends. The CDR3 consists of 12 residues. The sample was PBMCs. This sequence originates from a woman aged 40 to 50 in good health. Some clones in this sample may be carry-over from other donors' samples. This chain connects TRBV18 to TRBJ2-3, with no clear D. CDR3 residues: CASSLRTDTQYF. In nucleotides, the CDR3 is TGTGCCAGCTCACTGCGCACAGATACGCAGTATTTT.